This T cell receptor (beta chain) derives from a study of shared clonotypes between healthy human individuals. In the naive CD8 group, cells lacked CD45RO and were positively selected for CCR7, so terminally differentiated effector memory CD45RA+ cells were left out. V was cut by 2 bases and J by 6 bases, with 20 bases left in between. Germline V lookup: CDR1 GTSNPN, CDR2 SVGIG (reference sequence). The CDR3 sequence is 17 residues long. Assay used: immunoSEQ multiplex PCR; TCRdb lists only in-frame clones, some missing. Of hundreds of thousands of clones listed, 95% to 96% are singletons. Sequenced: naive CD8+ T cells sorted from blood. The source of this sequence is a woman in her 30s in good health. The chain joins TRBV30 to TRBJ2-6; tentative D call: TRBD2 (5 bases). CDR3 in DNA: TGTGCCTGGAGTCTCCTTTTCGGACTGTCCGAGGCCAACGTCCTGACTTTC. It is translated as CAWSLLFGLSEANVLTF.